The entry below gives a single T cell receptor beta chain sequence along with its context. In the study's own analysis: How many nucleated cells were present was estimated from reference gene primer amplification. The data were produced by immunoSEQ multiplex PCR, yet TCRdb's version contains in-frame clones alone and is incomplete. That table gives V, J and clone size, and the DNA gave D and trimming. There are about 350,000 clones in the sample; about 90% occur only once, and roughly 1% lies in the top ten. The CDR3 loop spans 15 amino acids. Looked up from germline, CDR1 is LNHDA and CDR2 is SQIVND (reference sequence). Trimming took 1 base from V and 1 from J, leaving 11 bases between them. This specimen belongs to a study of blood T cell repertoires in COVID-19. Study details: COVID-19 samples collected from the United States, Italy and Spain covered acute and convalescent phases.

Two consecutive negative NP/OP PCR tests, clearance, or resolved symptoms defined Cohort 3 recovery. The V call is TRBV19, the J call TRBJ2-7; a possible D gene is TRBD2 (5 bases). The receptor comes from a woman in her 30s who had recovered from COVID-19. The sample comprised PBMCs or T cells enriched from blood (not recorded which). CDR3 region: CASSIVGGGSYEQYF. The CDR3 DNA follows: TGTGCCAGTAGTATAGTCGGCGGCGGGTCCTACGAGCAGTACTTC.